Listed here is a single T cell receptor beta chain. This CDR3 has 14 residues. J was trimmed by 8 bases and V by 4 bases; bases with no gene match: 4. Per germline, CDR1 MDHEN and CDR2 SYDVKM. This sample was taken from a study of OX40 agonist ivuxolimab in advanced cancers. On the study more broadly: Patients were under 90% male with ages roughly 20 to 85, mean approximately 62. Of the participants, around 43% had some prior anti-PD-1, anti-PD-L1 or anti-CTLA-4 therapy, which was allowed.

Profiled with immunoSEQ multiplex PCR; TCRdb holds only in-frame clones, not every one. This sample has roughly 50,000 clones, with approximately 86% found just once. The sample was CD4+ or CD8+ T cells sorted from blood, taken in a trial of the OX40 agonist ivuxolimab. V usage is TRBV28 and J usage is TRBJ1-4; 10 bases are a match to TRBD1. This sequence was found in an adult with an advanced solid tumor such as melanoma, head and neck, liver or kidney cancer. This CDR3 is CASSSGTGVEKLFF. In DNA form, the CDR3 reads TGTGCCAGCAGTTCCGGGACAGGGGTCGAAAAACTGTTTTTT.